This TCR beta chain was recovered during a study of blood T cell repertoires in COVID-19. Across the study: T cells, B-cell-depleted T cells, or PBMCs provided the cDNA or gDNA that served as material.

Original analysis: Amplification from reference gene primers served as the basis for estimated nucleated cell counts. Profiling relied on immunoSEQ multiplex PCR, and the TCRdb table lists in-frame clones only, not all of them. V, J and clone size are those of that table, while D and trimming were read from the DNA. Altogether fewer than 300,000 clones are present, over 80% being singletons, with the ten largest covering just over 2.5%. Germline trimming cut 1 base from V and 5 bases from J; bases unmatched to any gene: 7. This CDR3 region has 15 residues. Germline assignment: CDR1 SGHDT and CDR2 YYEEEE.

V and J are TRBV5-6 and TRBJ2-3; 7 nucleotides line up with TRBD1. The TCR originated in a woman in her seventies with active or convalescent COVID-19. Sequenced input: peripheral blood. The CDR3 sequence is CASSLRQGVGDTQYF. CDR3 sequence (DNA): TGTGCCAGCAGCTTGCGACAGGGAGTGGGAGATACGCAGTATTTT.